A single T cell receptor (beta chain) is shown here with its context. Its specificity is unknown. Assay: immunoSEQ multiplex PCR; the TCRdb copy retains only in-frame clones and omits some. In the table there are fewer than 90,000 clones, about three quarters of which are singletons. These data come from a study of T cells in localized non-small cell lung cancer. Study-wide results and limits: Adjacent uninvolved lung tissue had the highest T cell clonality, exceeding tumor. The study detected a median approximately 50 of the top 100 tumor clones in adjacent lung.

The CDR3 is 15 residues long. This specimen consisted of PBMCs, obtained before any cancer treatment. The sequence was collected from a man aged 40 to 70 with stage II squamous cell lung carcinoma. V is TRBV7-5 and J is TRBJ2-1; the D call TRBD1 from the table was never checked on the DNA. TRBV7-5 is deemed a pseudogene. The DNA of the CDR3 is TGTGTCAGAAGCTTAGCGGAGGGGGCGCAGGATGAGCAGTTCTTC. It codes for CVRSLAEGAQDEQFF.